This T cell receptor (beta chain) came from a study of metastatic and nonmetastatic thyroid tumors. About the research overall: For malignant and benign thyroid patients, tumor or nodule tissue and blood were the sources whose repertoires were compared. Whole-study results and caveats: Versus benign nodules, malignant thyroid tumors reportedly had significantly higher TCR beta diversity, in blood and tumor.

The CDR3 loop spans 15 amino acids. Trimming cost V 4 bases and J 5 bases; bases outside gene matches: 6. Germline-derived CDR1 and CDR2 are DFQATT and SNEGSKA (reference sequence). In the original workflow: The authors used CDR3 differences across clinicopathological groups to build a distant-metastasis classifier for papillary thyroid cancer. TCRdb reanalyzed the PCR reads with MiXCR. TCRdb's processing, not the study's, gives the V and J calls here. The sample contains 4,500 or so clones, approximately 19% of which appear only once. Thyroid surgery took place with no prior treatment in any patient. By sample share, this clone is medium-sized. What it binds is unknown.

The chain recombines TRBV20-1 with TRBJ2-1; 12 bases fit TRBD2. This clonotype was sampled from a male donor with papillary thyroid cancer or a benign thyroid nodule (not recorded which). Some clones in this sample may be carry-over from other donors' samples. The sequenced sample was adjacent normal tissue. The CDR3: CSANGLAGKDNEQFF. CDR3 sequence (DNA): TGCAGTGCTAACGGACTAGCGGGGAAAGACAATGAGCAGTTCTTC.